These 9 T cell receptor beta chains originate from one sample sequenced in a study of cytomegalovirus exposure and HLA in healthy donors (dated by TCRdb to about 2017). Receptor amplification or capture employed the immunoSEQ multiplex PCR assay. For the multiplex PCR, a mixture combining 60 forward primers for TCR Vbeta segments and 13 reverse primers for TCR Jbeta segments was used. TCRdb re-hosts the immuneACCESS table, in-frame sequences only. Its copies lack some clones; in the studies checked, an unresolved V gene accounts for under half of them, and the cause for the rest is not known. The sample table lists roughly 150,000 clones, over 70% of them with a count of one. Approximately 3% of the sample is held by the ten biggest clonotypes. What was sequenced was PBMCs. The receptors were gathered from a male donor in good health and CMV-seronegative.

V is TRBV5-1 and J is TRBJ2-7, with D possibly matching TRBD1 (6 bases). Germline CDR1 SGHRS, CDR2 YFSETQ. This CDR3 comprises 13 residues. The V and J ends lost 4 bases and 3 bases respectively, with 11 bases between them. For the CDR3, the DNA is TGCGCCAGCAGCCAGAGGACAGACTACGAGCAGTACTTC. Its protein product is CASSQRTDYEQYF.

The chain joins TRBV2 to TRBJ2-3; 7 bases match TRBD1. This CDR3 comprises 15 residues. J was trimmed by 3 bases and V by 8 bases; bases with no gene match: 11. Germline V CDR1 and CDR2: SNHLY, FYNNEI. This CDR3 reads CASGGRAGGTDTQYF. For the CDR3, the DNA is TGTGCCAGCGGAGGTCGGGCAGGGGGTACAGATACGCAGTATTTT. The entire variable domain, with the rest obtained from reference TRBV2 and TRBJ2-3, is as follows: EPEVTQTPSHQVTQMGQEVILRCVPISNHLYFYWYRQILGQKVEFLVSFYNNEISEKSEIFDDQFSVERPDGSNFTLKIRSTKLEDSAMYFCASGGRAGGTDTQYFGPGTRLTVL.

The chain is built from TRBV28 and TRBJ1-1, with D possibly TRBD1 on 6 matching bases. V was clipped by 3 bases and J by 5 bases, with 13 bases between them. The CDR3 runs 14 residues. The germline gives CDR1 MDHEN, CDR2 SYDVKM. The CDR3 DNA reads TGTGCCAGCAGTTTCGACAGGACGGGGACTGAAGCTTTCTTT. The encoded protein is CASSFDRTGTEAFF.

This chain links TRBV28 with TRBJ2-5; 8 nucleotides agree with TRBD1. The tail of the sequence fits TRBJ2-7 better, so the J call may be wrong. Germline V lookup: CDR1 MDHEN, CDR2 SYDVKM. This CDR3 region has 16 residues. The CDR3 DNA is TGTGCCAGCAGTGCCCCCCGGACAGGGAGCTCCTACGAGCAGTACTTC. Encoded protein: CASSAPRTGSSYEQYF.

In nucleotides, the CDR3 is TGCGCCAGCAGCTTGAGGCCTGCCGGAGATAATTCACCCCTCCACTTT. This gives the protein CASSLRPAGDNSPLHF. The chain combines TRBV5-1 with TRBJ1-6; the D is unclear. The length of the CDR3 is 16 residues. The V gene's germline CDR1 is SGHRS and CDR2 YFSETQ. V was pared by 1 base and J by 5 bases, with 13 bases between.

The rearrangement uses TRBV5-1 and TRBJ2-2, with D unresolved. CDR1 SGHRS and CDR2 YFSETQ come from the germline V gene. With 2 bases removed from V and 8 bases from J, the gap between germline ends came to 7 bases. CDR3 length equals 12 residues. The CDR3 DNA is TGCGCCAGCAGCTTCCCCGGGGGGGAGCTGTTTTTT. Amino acid sequence: CASSFPGGELFF.

The genes are TRBV7-9 and TRBJ2-7, with TRBD1 identical over 7 bases. CDR1 and CDR2 (germline): SEHNR, FQNEAQ (reference sequence). The length of the CDR3 is 15 residues. The trim removed 4 bases at V and 6 bases at J, leaving 12 bases unmatched. The CDR3, as DNA: TGTGCCAGCAGCTGGAACCCCGACAGGGTCCCCGAGCAGTACTTC. Protein sequence: CASSWNPDRVPEQYF.

This clone was counted a few times. The rearrangement joins TRBV11-3 to TRBJ1-5; 9 nucleotides line up with TRBD1. Per the germline V gene, CDR1 is SGHNT and CDR2 is YENEEA. The CDR3 loop spans 14 amino acids. V dropped 3 bases and J dropped 15; count of bases not matched to a gene: 12. CDR3: CASSFPLQGARGHF. The DNA for the CDR3 is TGTGCCAGCAGCTTCCCATTACAGGGGGCGCGAGGGCATTTT.

V usage is TRBV9 and J usage is TRBJ2-3; D not certain. Looked up from germline, CDR1 is SGDLS and CDR2 is YYNGEE. Trimming stripped 4 bases from V and 3 bases from J, with 9 bases between. The CDR3 has 13 residues. CDR3 residues: CASSPTRTDTQYF. CDR3 in DNA: TGTGCCAGCAGCCCTACGAGAACAGATACGCAGTATTTT.